This is a list of T cell receptor beta chains from one sample in a study of blood T cells in healthy people across ages. TCRdb passed the 5' RACE reads through MiXCR, listing each CDR3 protein once. The data show 2 million or so distinct CDR3 sequences, roughly 52% seen once. The sequenced sample consisted of blood. The receptors were gathered from a woman aged 40 to 50 in good health. Each CDR3 is given with its conserved first and last residue. D genes are given only for firm matches.

D	V	J	CDR3
.	TRBV7-2	TRBJ2-4	CASSRVIDPAKNIQYF
.	TRBV20-1	TRBJ2-1	CSAPGSSSNEQFF
TRBD1	TRBV18	TRBJ2-5	CVSSPRGQGVQETQYF
.	TRBV6-5	TRBJ2-1	CASSPTRTRNEQFF
.	TRBV5-1	TRBJ2-3	CASSQSAGTSTDTQYF
TRBD2	TRBV6-2/TRBV6-3	TRBJ2-1	CASSQLLAGGSDEQFF
.	TRBV3-1	TRBJ1-1	CASSHSSLNTEAFF
TRBD2	TRBV20-1	.	CSASGGIPIYEQYF
.	TRBV7-2	TRBJ2-4	CASSLLAENIQYF
.	TRBV13	TRBJ1-5	CASSNTGQPQHF
.	TRBV6-2/TRBV6-3	TRBJ2-5	CASSYPRRLGQETQYF
.	TRBV3-1	TRBJ2-5	CASSHRVGGQETQYF
.	TRBV12-3/TRBV12-4	TRBJ2-3	CASSYPGLPGSQYF
.	TRBV6-6	TRBJ2-1	CASSQPYNEQFF
.	TRBV4-2	TRBJ2-5	CASSQDRGSKQYF
.	TRBV27	TRBJ2-1	CASSGQAPGDEQFF